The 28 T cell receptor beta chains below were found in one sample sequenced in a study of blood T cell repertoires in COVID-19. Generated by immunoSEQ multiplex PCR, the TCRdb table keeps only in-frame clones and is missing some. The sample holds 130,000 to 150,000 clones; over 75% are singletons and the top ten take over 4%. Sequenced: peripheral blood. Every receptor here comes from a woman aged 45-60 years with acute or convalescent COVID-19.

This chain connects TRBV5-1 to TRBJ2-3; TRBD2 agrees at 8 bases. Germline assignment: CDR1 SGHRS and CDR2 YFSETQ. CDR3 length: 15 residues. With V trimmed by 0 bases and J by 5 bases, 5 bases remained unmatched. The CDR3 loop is CASSLAGGTIDTQYF. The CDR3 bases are TGCGCCAGCAGCTTGGCGGGGGGGACTATAGATACGCAGTATTTT.

CDR3 bases: TGTGCCAGCAGCCAAACAAGGAACACTGAAGCTTTCTTT. This sequence encodes CASSQTRNTEAFF. The genes are TRBV4-2 and TRBJ1-1; D is ambiguous. The CDR3 totals 13 residues. In germline, CDR1 is LGHNA, CDR2 YNFKEQ. Trimming cost V 2 bases and J 1 base, with 5 bases left between them.

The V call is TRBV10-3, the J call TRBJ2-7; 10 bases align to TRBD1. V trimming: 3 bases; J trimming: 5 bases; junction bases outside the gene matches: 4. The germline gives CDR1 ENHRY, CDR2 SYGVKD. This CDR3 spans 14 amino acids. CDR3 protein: CAISDLDRGDEQYF. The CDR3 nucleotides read TGTGCCATCAGTGACTTGGACAGGGGGGACGAGCAGTACTTC.

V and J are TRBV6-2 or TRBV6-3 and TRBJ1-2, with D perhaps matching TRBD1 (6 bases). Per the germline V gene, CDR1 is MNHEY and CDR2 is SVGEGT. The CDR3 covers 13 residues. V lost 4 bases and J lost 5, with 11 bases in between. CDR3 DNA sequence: TGTGCCAGCAGTTCAAGACAGGAGTATGGCTACACCTTC. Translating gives CASSSRQEYGYTF.

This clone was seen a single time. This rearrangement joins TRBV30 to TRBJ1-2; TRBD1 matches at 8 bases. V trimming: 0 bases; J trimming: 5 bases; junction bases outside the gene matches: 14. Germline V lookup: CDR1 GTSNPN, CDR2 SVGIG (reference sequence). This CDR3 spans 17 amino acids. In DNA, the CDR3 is TGTGCCTGGAGTGTAAAAGCGGGACAGGAGAAAACTTATGGCTACACCTTC. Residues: CAWSVKAGQEKTYGYTF.

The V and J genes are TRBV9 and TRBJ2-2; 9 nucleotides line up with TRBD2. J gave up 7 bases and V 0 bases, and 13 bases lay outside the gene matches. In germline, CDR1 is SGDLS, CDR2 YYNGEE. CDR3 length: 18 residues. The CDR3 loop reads CASSVALRGGAGNGELFF. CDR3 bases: TGTGCCAGCAGCGTAGCTTTACGCGGGGGGGCCGGGAACGGGGAGCTGTTTTTT.

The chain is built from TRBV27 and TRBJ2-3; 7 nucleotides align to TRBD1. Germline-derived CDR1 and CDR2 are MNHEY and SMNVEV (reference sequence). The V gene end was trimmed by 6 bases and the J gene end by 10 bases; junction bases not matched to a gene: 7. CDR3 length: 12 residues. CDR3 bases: TGTGCCAGCAGCCCCAGGGGGAGAGCGCAGTATTTT. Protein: CASSPRGRAQYF.

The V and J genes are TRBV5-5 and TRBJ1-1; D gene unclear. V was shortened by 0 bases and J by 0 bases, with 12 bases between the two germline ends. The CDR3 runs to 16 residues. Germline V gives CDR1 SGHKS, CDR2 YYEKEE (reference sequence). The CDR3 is CASSLEISVMNTEAFF. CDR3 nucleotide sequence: TGTGCCAGCAGCTTGGAAATCTCGGTCATGAACACTGAAGCTTTCTTT.

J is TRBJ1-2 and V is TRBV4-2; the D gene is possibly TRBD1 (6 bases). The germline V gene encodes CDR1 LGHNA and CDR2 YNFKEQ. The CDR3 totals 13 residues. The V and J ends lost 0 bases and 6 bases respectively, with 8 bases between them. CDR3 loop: CASSQDRGDGYTF. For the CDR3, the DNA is TGTGCCAGCAGCCAAGACAGGGGAGATGGCTACACCTTC.

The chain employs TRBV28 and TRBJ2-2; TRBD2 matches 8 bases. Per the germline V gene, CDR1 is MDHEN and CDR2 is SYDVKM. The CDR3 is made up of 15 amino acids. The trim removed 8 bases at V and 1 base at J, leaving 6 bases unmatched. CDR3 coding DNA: TGTGCCAGCCTTTCCCTAGCGGGGAACACCGGGGAGCTGTTTTTT. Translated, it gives CASLSLAGNTGELFF. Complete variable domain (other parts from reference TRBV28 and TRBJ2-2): DVKVTQSSRYLVKRTGEKVFLECVQDMDHENMFWYRQDPGLGLRLIYFSYDVKMKEKGDIPEGYSVSREKKERFSLILESASTNQTSMYLCASLSLAGNTGELFFGEGSRLTVL.

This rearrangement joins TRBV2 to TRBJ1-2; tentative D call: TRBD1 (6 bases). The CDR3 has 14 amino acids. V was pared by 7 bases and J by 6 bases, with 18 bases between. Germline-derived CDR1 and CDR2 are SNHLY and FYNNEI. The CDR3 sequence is CASNSQVPGDGYTF. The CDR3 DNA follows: TGTGCCAGCAACAGTCAGGTGCCAGGGGATGGCTACACCTTC.

The CDR3: CAWSLTADQPQHF. The CDR3 DNA sequence: TGTGCCTGGAGTTTGACAGCCGATCAGCCCCAGCATTTT. The rearrangement links TRBV30 to TRBJ1-5, with a possible D match to TRBD1 (5 bases). The V end was cut by 2 bases, the J end by 5 bases, with 10 bases between. CDR1 is GTSNPN and CDR2 is SVGIG in the germline V gene (reference sequence). This CDR3 is 13 amino acids long.

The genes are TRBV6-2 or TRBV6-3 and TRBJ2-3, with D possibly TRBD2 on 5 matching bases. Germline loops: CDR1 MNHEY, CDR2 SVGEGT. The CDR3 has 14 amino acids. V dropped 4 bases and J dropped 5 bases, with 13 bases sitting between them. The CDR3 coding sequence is TGTGCCAGCAGTTTTGGACTCTCAGGAGATACGCAGTATTTT. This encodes CASSFGLSGDTQYF.

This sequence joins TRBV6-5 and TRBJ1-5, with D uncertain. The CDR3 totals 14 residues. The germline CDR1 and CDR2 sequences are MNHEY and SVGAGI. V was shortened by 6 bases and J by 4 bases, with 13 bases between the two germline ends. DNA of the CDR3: TGTGCCAGCAGCAACCCAGGTACGAATCAGCCCCAGCATTTT. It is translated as CASSNPGTNQPQHF.

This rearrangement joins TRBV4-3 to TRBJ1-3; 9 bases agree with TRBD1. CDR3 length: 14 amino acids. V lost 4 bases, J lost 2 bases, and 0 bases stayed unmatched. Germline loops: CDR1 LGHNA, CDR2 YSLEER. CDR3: CASSRDRAGNTIYF. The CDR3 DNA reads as TGCGCCAGCAGCCGGGACAGGGCTGGAAACACCATATATTTT.

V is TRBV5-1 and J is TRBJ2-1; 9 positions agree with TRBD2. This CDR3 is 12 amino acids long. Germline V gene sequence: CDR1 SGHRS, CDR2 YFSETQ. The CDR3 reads CAARGGGAEQFF. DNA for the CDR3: TGCGCTGCCCGCGGGGGGGGCGCTGAGCAGTTCTTC.

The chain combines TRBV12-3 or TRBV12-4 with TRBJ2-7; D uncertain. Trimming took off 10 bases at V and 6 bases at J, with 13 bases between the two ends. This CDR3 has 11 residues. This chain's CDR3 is CAIRVSTEQYF. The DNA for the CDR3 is TGTGCCATCCGGGTCTCTACCGAGCAGTACTTC.

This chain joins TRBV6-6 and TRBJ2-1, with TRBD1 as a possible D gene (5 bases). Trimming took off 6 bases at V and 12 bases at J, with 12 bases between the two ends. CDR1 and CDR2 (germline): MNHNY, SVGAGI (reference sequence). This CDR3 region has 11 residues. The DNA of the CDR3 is TGTGCCAGCAGCGATCAGGGCGGGCAGTTCTTC. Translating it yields CASSDQGGQFF.

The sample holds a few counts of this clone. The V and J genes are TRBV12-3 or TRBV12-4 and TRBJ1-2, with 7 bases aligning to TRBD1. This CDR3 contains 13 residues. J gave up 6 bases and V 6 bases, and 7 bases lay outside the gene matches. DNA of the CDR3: TGTGCCAGCAGGCCGACAGGGAAGGATGGCTACACCTTC. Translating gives CASRPTGKDGYTF.

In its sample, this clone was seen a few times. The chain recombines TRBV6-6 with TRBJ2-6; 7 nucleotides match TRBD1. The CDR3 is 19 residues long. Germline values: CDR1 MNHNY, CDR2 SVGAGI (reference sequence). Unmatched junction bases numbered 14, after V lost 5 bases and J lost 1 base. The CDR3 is CASSPRLRTGWSGANVLTF. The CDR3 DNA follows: TGTGCCAGCAGTCCCCGGCTCCGGACAGGTTGGTCTGGGGCCAACGTCCTGACTTTC.

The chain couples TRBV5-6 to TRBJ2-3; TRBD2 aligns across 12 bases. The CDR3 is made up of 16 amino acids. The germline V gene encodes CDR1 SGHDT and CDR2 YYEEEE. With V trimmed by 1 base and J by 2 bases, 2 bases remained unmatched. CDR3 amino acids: CASSLRLAGATDTQYF. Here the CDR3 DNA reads TGTGCCAGCAGCTTGAGACTAGCGGGGGCCACAGATACGCAGTATTTT.

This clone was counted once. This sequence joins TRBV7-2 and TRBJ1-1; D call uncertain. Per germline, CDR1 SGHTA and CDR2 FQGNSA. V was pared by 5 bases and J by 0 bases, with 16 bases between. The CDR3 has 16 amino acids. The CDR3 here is CASSGEHPSLNTEAFF. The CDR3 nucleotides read TGTGCCAGCAGCGGAGAGCATCCCTCACTGAACACTGAAGCTTTCTTT. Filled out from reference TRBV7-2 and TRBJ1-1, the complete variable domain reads GAGVSQSPSNKVTEKGKDVELRCDPISGHTALYWYRQSLGQGLEFLIYFQGNSAPDKSGLPSDRFSAERTGGSVSTLTIQRTQQEDSAVYLCASSGEHPSLNTEAFFGQGTRLTVV.

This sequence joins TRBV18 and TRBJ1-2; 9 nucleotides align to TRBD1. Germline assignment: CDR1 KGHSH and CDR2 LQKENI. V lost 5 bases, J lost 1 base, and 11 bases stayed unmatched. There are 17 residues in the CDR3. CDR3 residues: CASSTGTGKLDNYGYTF. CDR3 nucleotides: TGTGCCAGCTCAACTGGGACAGGGAAATTGGATAACTATGGCTACACCTTC.

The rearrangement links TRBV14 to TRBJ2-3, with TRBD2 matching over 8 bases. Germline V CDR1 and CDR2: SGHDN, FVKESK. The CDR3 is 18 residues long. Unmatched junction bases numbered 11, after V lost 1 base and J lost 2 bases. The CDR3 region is CASSQVVGSGGFTDTQYF. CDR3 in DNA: TGTGCCAGCAGCCAAGTTGTCGGGAGCGGGGGCTTCACAGATACGCAGTATTTT.

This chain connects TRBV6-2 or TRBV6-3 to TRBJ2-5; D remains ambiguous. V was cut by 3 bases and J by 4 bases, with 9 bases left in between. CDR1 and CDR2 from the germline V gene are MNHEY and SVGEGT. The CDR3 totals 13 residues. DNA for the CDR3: TGTGCCAGCAGTTATGACTTGTTAGAGACCCAGTACTTC. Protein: CASSYDLLETQYF.

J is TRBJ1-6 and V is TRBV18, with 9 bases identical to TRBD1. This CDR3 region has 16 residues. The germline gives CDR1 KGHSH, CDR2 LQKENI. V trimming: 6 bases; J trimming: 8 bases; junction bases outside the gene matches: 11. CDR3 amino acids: CASSYLGTGKDSPLHF. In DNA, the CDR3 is TGTGCCAGCTCCTATTTGGGGACAGGGAAGGATTCACCCCTCCACTTT.

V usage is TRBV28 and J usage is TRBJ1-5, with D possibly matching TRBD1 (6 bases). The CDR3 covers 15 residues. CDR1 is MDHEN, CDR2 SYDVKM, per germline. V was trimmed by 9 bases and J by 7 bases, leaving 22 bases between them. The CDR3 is CASSIGGVTGQPQHF. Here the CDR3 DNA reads TGTGCCAGTTCAATAGGGGGAGTGACGGGCCAGCCCCAGCATTTT.

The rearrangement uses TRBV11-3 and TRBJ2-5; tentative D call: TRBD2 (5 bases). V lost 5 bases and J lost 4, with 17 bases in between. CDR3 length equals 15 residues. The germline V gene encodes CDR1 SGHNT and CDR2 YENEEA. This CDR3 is CASSPATGRGETQYF. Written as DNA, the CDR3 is TGTGCCAGCAGCCCCGCGACGGGCCGGGGAGAGACCCAGTACTTC.